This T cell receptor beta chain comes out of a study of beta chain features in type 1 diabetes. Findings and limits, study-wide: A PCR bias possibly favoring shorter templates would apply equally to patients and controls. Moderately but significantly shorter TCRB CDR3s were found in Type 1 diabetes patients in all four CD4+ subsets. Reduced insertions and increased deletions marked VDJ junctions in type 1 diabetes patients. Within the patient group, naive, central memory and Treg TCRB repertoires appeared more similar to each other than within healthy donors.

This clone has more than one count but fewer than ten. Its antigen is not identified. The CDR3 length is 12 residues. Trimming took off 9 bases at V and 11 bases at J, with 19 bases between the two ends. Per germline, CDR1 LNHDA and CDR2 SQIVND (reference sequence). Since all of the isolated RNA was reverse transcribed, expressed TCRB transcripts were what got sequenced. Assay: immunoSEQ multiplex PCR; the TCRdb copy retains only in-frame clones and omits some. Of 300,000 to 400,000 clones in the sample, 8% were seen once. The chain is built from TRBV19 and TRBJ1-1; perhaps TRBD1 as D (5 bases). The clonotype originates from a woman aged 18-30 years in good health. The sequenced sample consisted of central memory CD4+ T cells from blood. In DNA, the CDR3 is TGTGCCAGCACCCTACTCGGGGGTGGTGCTTTCTTT. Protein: CASTLLGGGAFF.